The rows below give T cell receptor beta chains drawn from one sample of a study of radiation and T cells in renal cell carcinoma. Sequencing used immunoSEQ multiplex PCR; TCRdb keeps in-frame clones, though not all of them. The sample contains about 100,000 clones, roughly 84% of which appear only once. Material: blood, obtained from a patient whose treatment included radiotherapy and nephrectomy. These receptors came from a man between 60 and 75 years old with renal cell carcinoma. CDR3s include the opening cysteine and the closing phenylalanine or tryptophan.

cdr3_length v_call cdr3_aa
13 TRBV28 CASSSSVPRKQYF
16 TRBV18 CASSPPRGNPGNTIYF
13 TRBV11-3 CASSLGGGGEQYF
17 TRBV27 CASSSGQWSSGANVLTF
14 TRBV6-4 CASSSGPYTGELFF
15 TRBV4-1 CASSRWDRINQPQHF
15 TRBV7-2 CASSLGSGVGYEQYF
14 TRBV5-1 CASSWTGWNVEAFF
13 TRBV27 CASSLSRAHGYTF
14 TRBV7-8 CASSSQGAQRGYTF
10 TRBV2 CASSEVVEYF
13 TRBV6-4 CASSSDRGYEQYF
19 TRBV5-1 CASSKPRDRGQATNEKLFF
14 TRBV7-3 CASSPGGGDTEAFF
13 TRBV5-1 CASSSGAQETQYF
14 TRBV19 CASSTGDHLGEQFF
13 TRBV19 CASSIERHNEQFF
14 TRBV7-9 CASSLGHPYNEQFF
15 TRBV5-5 CASSLGPGAPYEQYF
15 TRBV11-2 CASSLRREAYNEQFF
15 TRBV5-5 CASSATPGQGLEQYF
15 TRBV27 CASVQIRSILQPQHF
17 TRBV4-3 CASSQEAVQGLQETQYF
21 TRBV4-1 CASSQEVMKLAGVKQTDTQYF
11 TRBV20-1 CSAPGGSEQYF
13 TRBV25-1 CASSARGNNEQFF
15 TRBV18 CASSPRPGGNYGYTF
13 TRBV25-1 CASSLQGPTVAFF
13 TRBV5-1 CASSLTGRSPLHF
17 TRBV4-2 CASSLQGAGGYTGELFF
14 TRBV7-9 CASSSHREIREQYF
13 TRBV6-1 CASRQGNTGELFF
16 TRBV19 CASTNPGTRTYYGYTF
17 TRBV5-1 CAGPGLAGNNSYNEQFF